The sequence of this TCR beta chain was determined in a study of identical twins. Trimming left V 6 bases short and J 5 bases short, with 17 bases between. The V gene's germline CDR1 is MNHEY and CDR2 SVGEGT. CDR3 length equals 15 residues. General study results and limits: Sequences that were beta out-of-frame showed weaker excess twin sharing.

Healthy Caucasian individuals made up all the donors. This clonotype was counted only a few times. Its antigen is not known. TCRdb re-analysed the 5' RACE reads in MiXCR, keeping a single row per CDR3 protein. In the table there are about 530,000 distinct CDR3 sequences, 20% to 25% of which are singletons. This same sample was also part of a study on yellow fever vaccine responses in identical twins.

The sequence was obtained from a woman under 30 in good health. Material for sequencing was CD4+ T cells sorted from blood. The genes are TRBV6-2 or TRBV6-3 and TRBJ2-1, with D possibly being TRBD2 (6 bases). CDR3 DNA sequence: TGTGCCAGCAGGGGCGGCCGGGACTGGCACAATGAGCAGTTCTTC. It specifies CASRGGRDWHNEQFF.